These 28 T cell receptor beta chains share one sample of origin, sequenced in a study of blood T cell repertoires in COVID-19. Using immunoSEQ multiplex PCR, the repertoire was profiled, and TCRdb retains in-frame clones only, with some absent. The table lists 15,000 to 20,000 clones, 80% to 90% of them singletons, with about 16% in the top ten. The sequencing input was peripheral blood. The receptors originated from a human donor with active COVID-19. The donor label of this sample is uncertain.

CDR3 loop: CASSPQGAGQPQHF. The CDR3 DNA is TGTGCCAGCAGCCCCCAGGGGGCAGGACAGCCCCAGCATTTT. The genes are TRBV3-1 (or the pseudogene TRBV3-2) and TRBJ1-5; TRBD1 agrees at 8 bases. In germline, CDR1 is LGHDT, CDR2 YNNKEL (reference sequence). The V and J ends lost 4 bases and 7 bases, in that order; junction bases with no gene match: 6. CDR3 length: 14 residues.

This clone appeared a single time. The same CDR3 also results from other DNA sequences found in this sample. The chain is built from TRBV3-1 (or the pseudogene TRBV3-2) and TRBJ2-3; possibly TRBD2 for D (6 bases). V was shortened by 3 bases and J by 1 base, with 14 bases between the two germline ends. CDR3 length equals 16 residues. Germline assignment: CDR1 LGHDT and CDR2 YNNKEL (reference sequence). CDR3 DNA sequence: TGTGCCAGCAGCCACCGCAGAGGAGGGGGCACAGATACGCAGTATTTT. It encodes CASSHRRGGGTDTQYF.

This chain uses TRBV18 with TRBJ2-2, with 13 bases that match TRBD2. V shed 0 bases and J 0 bases; nucleotides not matched to a gene: 1. Germline assignment: CDR1 KGHSH and CDR2 LQKENI. CDR3 length: 18 residues. CDR3 in amino acids: CASSPPGLAGTNTGELFF. DNA for the CDR3: TGTGCCAGCTCACCACCGGGACTAGCGGGGACGAACACCGGGGAGCTGTTTTTT.

The chain recombines TRBV12-5 with TRBJ2-4; tentatively, D is TRBD2 (6 bases). The V end was cut by 6 bases, the J end by 0 bases, with 12 bases between. Per germline, CDR1 LGHNT and CDR2 FRNRAP. This CDR3 spans 15 amino acids. The CDR3 spells CASGWGERAKNIQYF. CDR3 in DNA: TGTGCTAGTGGCTGGGGGGAGAGAGCCAAAAACATTCAGTACTTC. Full variable domain (missing parts from reference TRBV12-5 and TRBJ2-4): DARVTQTPRHKVTEMGQEVTMRCQPILGHNTVFWYRQTMMQGLELLAYFRNRAPLDDSGMPKDRFSAEMPDATLATLKIQPSEPRDSAVYFCASGWGERAKNIQYFGAGTRLSVL.

This clone was picked up one time. The chain recombines TRBV6-5 with TRBJ1-6, with D unresolved. The CDR3 sequence is 15 residues long. V was clipped by 2 bases and J by 6 bases, with 11 bases between them. In germline, CDR1 is MNHEY, CDR2 SVGAGI. CDR3 region: CASSYPGRRNSPLHF. CDR3 nucleotides: TGTGCCAGCAGTTACCCGGGTCGGCGTAATTCACCCCTCCACTTT.

This chain's CDR3 is CASRKSDRGNTEAFF. CDR3 nucleotides: TGCGCCAGCAGGAAATCGGACAGGGGTAACACTGAAGCTTTCTTT. This chain joins TRBV5-1 and TRBJ1-1; TRBD1 matches 9 bases. CDR1 and CDR2 (germline): SGHRS, YFSETQ. CDR3 size: 15 residues. V was clipped by 5 bases and J by 2 bases; unmatched bases: 7.

J is TRBJ2-3 and V is TRBV4-1; 8 bases are a match to TRBD2. Germline V gene lookup returns CDR1 MGHRA and CDR2 YSYEKL. With V trimmed by 0 bases and J by 8 bases, 13 bases remained unmatched. CDR3 length: 17 amino acids. CDR3 in DNA: TGCGCCAGCAGCCAAGAACGTGGCGGGGGGCTTCGGGGTACGCAGTATTTT. Translation: CASSQERGGGLRGTQYF.

The DNA for the CDR3 is TGTGCCAGTATTGTGACAGGGGGTAGCAATCAGCCCCAGCATTTT. This codes for CASIVTGGSNQPQHF. V usage is TRBV19 and J usage is TRBJ1-5, with TRBD1 matching 9 bases. CDR3 length: 15 residues. V lost 7 bases and J lost 0; bases outside the gene matches: 4. CDR1 and CDR2 (germline): LNHDA, SQIVND (reference sequence).

This clone was seen only once. The J gene is TRBJ2-7, the V gene TRBV7-9; TRBD2 is a possible D gene (7 bases). The CDR3 covers 13 residues. The V and J ends lost 1 base and 6 bases respectively, with 10 bases between them. Per germline, CDR1 SEHNR and CDR2 FQNEAQ (reference sequence). The CDR3 loop reads CASSLVGGLEQYF. CDR3 bases: TGTGCCAGCAGCTTAGTCGGGGGGCTCGAGCAGTACTTC.

The chain has TRBV7-2 and TRBJ2-7, with TRBD2 matching over 8 bases. The CDR3 has 16 amino acids. Germline V gene sequence: CDR1 SGHTA, CDR2 FQGNSA. V lost 1 base to trimming and J lost 5 bases; unmatched junction nucleotides: 10. CDR3 loop: CASSLGLTGGFNEQYF. The DNA for the CDR3 is TGTGCCAGCAGCTTAGGACTAACGGGGGGGTTCAACGAGCAGTACTTC.

This clone was observed a handful of times. The chain uses TRBV4-3 and TRBJ1-1, with TRBD1 matching over 7 bases. The CDR3 totals 14 residues. Trimming removed 3 bases from V and 5 bases from J; junction bases left unmatched: 6. CDR1 is LGHNA, CDR2 YSLEER, per germline. The CDR3 loop is CASSQATGWTEAFF. The CDR3 coding sequence is TGCGCCAGCAGCCAGGCGACAGGGTGGACTGAAGCTTTCTTT.

V gene TRBV6-2 or TRBV6-3 combines with J gene TRBJ2-2, with D tentatively TRBD1 (5 bases). Trimming took 2 bases from V and 5 from J, leaving 12 bases between them. Germline CDR1 is MNHEY and CDR2 is SVGEGT. The CDR3 totals 15 residues. The CDR3 loop reads CASSYGQGMTGELFF. The CDR3 DNA sequence: TGTGCCAGCAGTTACGGGCAGGGTATGACCGGGGAGCTGTTTTTT.

The chain recombines TRBV5-1 with TRBJ2-3, with D possibly matching TRBD2 (5 bases). This CDR3 is 14 amino acids long. V shed 5 bases and J shed 3 bases, with 13 bases lying between them. Germline-derived CDR1 and CDR2 are SGHRS and YFSETQ. CDR3 sequence (DNA): TGCGCCAGCAGTGAGGGCGTTGGGACAGATACGCAGTATTTT. It yields the protein CASSEGVGTDTQYF. Variable domain in full (rest from reference TRBV5-1 and TRBJ2-3): KAGVTQTPRYLIKTRGQQVTLSCSPISGHRSVSWYQQTPGQGLQFLFEYFSETQRNKGNFPGRFSGRQFSNSRSEMNVSTLELGDSALYLCASSEGVGTDTQYFGPGTRLTVL.

The rearrangement links TRBV6-5 to TRBJ2-3; the match to TRBD2 covers 8 bases. The V gene's germline CDR1 is MNHEY and CDR2 SVGAGI. CDR3 size: 15 residues. J was trimmed by 5 bases and V by 6 bases; bases with no gene match: 10. The CDR3 nucleotides are TGTGCCAGCAGGCCGGGGGGGAGGTTAAGAGATACGCAGTATTTT. Its protein product is CASRPGGRLRDTQYF.

This clone was counted a single time. The CDR3 coding sequence is TGTGCCAGCAGTGAATGGGCCCCGGCAGAGTACAATGATGAAAAACTGTTTTTT. Its translation is CASSEWAPAEYNDEKLFF. This rearrangement joins TRBV2 to TRBJ1-4; D uncertain. Germline V CDR1 and CDR2: SNHLY, FYNNEI. The CDR3 runs 18 residues. The ends were cut back, 2 bases at V and 6 bases at J, with 22 bases in the middle.

V gene TRBV29-1 combines with J gene TRBJ2-1; 9 positions agree with TRBD2. The CDR3 covers 16 residues. The V and J ends lost 2 bases and 0 bases, in that order; junction bases with no gene match: 5. CDR1 is SQVTM and CDR2 is ANQGSEA in the germline V gene. The CDR3 loop is CSVESGGLSSYNEQFF. The CDR3 nucleotides read TGCAGCGTTGAAAGCGGGGGGTTGAGCTCCTACAATGAGCAGTTCTTC.

This chain links TRBV27 with TRBJ1-2; TRBD1 matches 9 bases. J gave up 0 bases and V 5 bases, and 1 base lay outside the gene matches. This CDR3 is 14 amino acids long. Germline V lookup: CDR1 MNHEY, CDR2 SMNVEV (reference sequence). CDR3 bases: TGTGCCAGCAGTGGGGACAGGGCTAACTATGGCTACACCTTC. Amino acids: CASSGDRANYGYTF.

The J gene is TRBJ1-1, the V gene TRBV3-1 (or the pseudogene TRBV3-2), with D possibly being TRBD1 (5 bases). In germline, CDR1 is LGHDT, CDR2 YNNKEL (reference sequence). The CDR3 length is 15 residues. V lost 4 bases to trimming and J lost 0 bases, with 12 bases between them. The chain's CDR3 is CASSRGREVNTEAFF. The CDR3 nucleotides read TGTGCCAGCAGCCGGGGCAGGGAGGTGAACACTGAAGCTTTCTTT.

This sequence joins TRBV5-1 and TRBJ2-5; tentative D call: TRBD1 (5 bases). Deletions cut 5 bases from V and 5 bases from J, with 16 bases between. There are 14 residues in the CDR3. Germline V gives CDR1 SGHRS, CDR2 YFSETQ. Here the CDR3 DNA reads TGCGCCAGCAGGATTACTTGGACACGGGAGACCCAGTACTTC. This codes for CASRITWTRETQYF. The full variable domain, with the rest looked up from reference TRBV5-1 and TRBJ2-5, is KAGVTQTPRYLIKTRGQQVTLSCSPISGHRSVSWYQQTPGQGLQFLFEYFSETQRNKGNFPGRFSGRQFSNSRSEMNVSTLELGDSALYLCASRITWTRETQYFGPGTRLLVL.

The V gene is TRBV11-2, the J gene TRBJ1-1; D call uncertain. V lost 5 bases and J lost 5, with 9 bases in between. Germline CDR1 reads SGHAT; CDR2 reads FQNNGV. This CDR3 region has 12 residues. This CDR3 reads CASSATGTEAFF. The CDR3 region has the DNA TGTGCCAGCAGCGCGACGGGGACTGAAGCTTTCTTT.

V usage is TRBV5-6 and J usage is TRBJ1-4; the match to TRBD1 covers 7 bases. The length of the CDR3 is 15 residues. J lost 5 bases, V lost 2 bases, and 6 bases had no gene match. From germline, CDR1 is SGHDT and CDR2 YYEEEE. In DNA, the CDR3 is TGTGCCAGCAGCTTCCGATCAGGGGGGAATGAAAAACTGTTTTTT. Translated: CASSFRSGGNEKLFF. The full variable domain, in which reference TRBV5-6 and TRBJ1-4 provide the parts outside the CDR3, is DAGVTQSPTHLIKTRGQQVTLRCSPKSGHDTVSWYQQALGQGPQFIFQYYEEEERQRGNFPDRFSGHQFPNYSSELNVNALLLGDSALYLCASSFRSGGNEKLFFGSGTQLSVL.

This clone was recorded once. The V gene is TRBV19, the J gene TRBJ1-6; D gene ambiguous. The CDR3 covers 14 residues. V lost 1 base to trimming and J lost 9 bases, with 10 bases between them. From germline, CDR1 is LNHDA and CDR2 SQIVND (reference sequence). The CDR3 sequence: CASSIVRSSSPLHF. The CDR3, as DNA: TGTGCCAGTAGTATAGTACGGAGTAGTTCACCCCTCCACTTT.

V usage is TRBV6-4 and J usage is TRBJ1-3, with TRBD1 as a possible D gene (6 bases). The CDR3 sequence is 16 residues long. The ends were cut back, 3 bases at V and 2 bases at J, with 14 bases in the middle. Germline assignment: CDR1 MRHNA and CDR2 SNTAGT. This CDR3 reads CASSESQGITGNTIYF. The CDR3 DNA is TGTGCCAGCAGTGAATCTCAGGGGATAACTGGAAACACCATATATTTT.

This chain joins TRBV9 and TRBJ2-2; 7 bases fit TRBD2. In germline, CDR1 is SGDLS, CDR2 YYNGEE. The CDR3 sequence is 16 residues long. Trimming cost V 3 bases and J 0 bases; bases outside gene matches: 5. DNA for the CDR3: TGTGCCAGCAGCGCCGGGGGGTTGGCGAACACCGGGGAGCTGTTTTTT. Encoded protein: CASSAGGLANTGELFF. The whole variable domain, remainder taken from reference TRBV9 and TRBJ2-2, is DSGVTQTPKHLITATGQRVTLRCSPRSGDLSVYWYQQSLDQGLQFLIQYYNGEERAKGNILERFSAQQFPDLHSELNLSSLELGDSALYFCASSAGGLANTGELFFGEGSRLTVL.

The chain employs TRBV4-3 and TRBJ1-2; tentatively, D is TRBD1 (6 bases). Trimming removed 0 bases at V and 4 bases at J, with 18 bases between. CDR3 length: 17 residues. Germline CDR1 and CDR2: LGHNA and YSLEER. As DNA, the CDR3 is TGCGCCAGCAGCCAAGATTGGGGCATAACAGGGATCTATGGCTACACCTTC. Amino acid sequence: CASSQDWGITGIYGYTF.

The chain couples TRBV28 to TRBJ2-5; 9 bases are a match to TRBD2. V lost 2 bases and J lost 2; bases outside the gene matches: 3. The CDR3 sequence is 15 residues long. CDR1 MDHEN and CDR2 SYDVKM come from the germline V gene. CDR3 region: CASSLLAGQQETQYF. In DNA, the CDR3 is TGTGCCAGCAGTTTACTAGCGGGACAACAAGAGACCCAGTACTTC.

This sequence joins TRBV5-6 and TRBJ2-7; D possibly corresponds to TRBD2 (5 bases). Trimming took 1 base from V and 0 from J, leaving 14 bases between them. This CDR3 spans 16 amino acids. Germline assignment: CDR1 SGHDT and CDR2 YYEEEE. The CDR3 region is CASSLSGTGSSYEQYF. The CDR3 DNA is TGTGCCAGCAGCTTGTCCGGAACGGGGAGCTCCTACGAGCAGTACTTC. The full variable domain, rest sourced from reference TRBV5-6 and TRBJ2-7, is DAGVTQSPTHLIKTRGQQVTLRCSPKSGHDTVSWYQQALGQGPQFIFQYYEEEERQRGNFPDRFSGHQFPNYSSELNVNALLLGDSALYLCASSLSGTGSSYEQYFGPGTRLTVT.

This clone was seen just once. The chain has TRBV5-4 and TRBJ2-1; TRBD1 matches at 9 bases. After removal of 3 bases from V and 3 bases from J, the junction contained 10 bases not matched to a gene. Germline V lookup: CDR1 SGHNT, CDR2 YYREEE (reference sequence). The CDR3 spans 17 residues. The CDR3 coding sequence is TGTGCCAGCAGCTCGAAAACCGGGACAGGGCACTACAATGAGCAGTTCTTC. It encodes CASSSKTGTGHYNEQFF.